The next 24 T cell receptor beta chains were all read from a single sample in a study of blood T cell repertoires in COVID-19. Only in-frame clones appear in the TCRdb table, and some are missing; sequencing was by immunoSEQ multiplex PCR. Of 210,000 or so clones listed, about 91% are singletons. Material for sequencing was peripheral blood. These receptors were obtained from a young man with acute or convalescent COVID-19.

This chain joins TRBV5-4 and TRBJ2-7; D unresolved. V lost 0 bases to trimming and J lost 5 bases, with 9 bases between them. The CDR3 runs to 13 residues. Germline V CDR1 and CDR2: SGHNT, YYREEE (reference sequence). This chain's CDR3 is CASSLDRTDEQYF. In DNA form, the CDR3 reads TGTGCCAGCAGCTTGGACAGAACGGACGAGCAGTACTTC.

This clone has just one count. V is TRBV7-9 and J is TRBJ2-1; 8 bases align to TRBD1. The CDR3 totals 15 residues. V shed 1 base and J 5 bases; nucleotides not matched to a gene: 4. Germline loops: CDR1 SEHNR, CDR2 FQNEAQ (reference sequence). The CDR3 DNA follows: TGTGCCAGCAGCTTAGTGGCAGGGGGCAACAATGAGCAGTTCTTC. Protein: CASSLVAGGNNEQFF.

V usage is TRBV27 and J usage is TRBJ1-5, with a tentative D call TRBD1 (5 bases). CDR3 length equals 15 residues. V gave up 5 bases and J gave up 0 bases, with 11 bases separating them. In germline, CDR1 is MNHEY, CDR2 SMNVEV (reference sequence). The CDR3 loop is CASSPRQYSNQPQHF. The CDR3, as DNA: TGTGCCAGCAGTCCGCGACAGTATAGCAATCAGCCCCAGCATTTT.

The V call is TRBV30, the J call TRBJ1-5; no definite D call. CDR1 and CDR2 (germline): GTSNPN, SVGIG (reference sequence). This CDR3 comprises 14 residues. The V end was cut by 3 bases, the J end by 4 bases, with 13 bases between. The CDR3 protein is CAWSRAVRNQPQHF. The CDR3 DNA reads TGTGCCTGGAGCCGAGCTGTACGAAATCAGCCCCAGCATTTT.

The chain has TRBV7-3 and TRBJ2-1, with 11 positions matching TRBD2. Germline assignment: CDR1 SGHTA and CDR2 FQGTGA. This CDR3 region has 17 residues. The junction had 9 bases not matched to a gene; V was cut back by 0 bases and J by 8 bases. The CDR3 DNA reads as TGTGCCAGCAGCTTAACTCTTACAACTAGCGGGAGCGATGAGCAGTTCTTC. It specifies CASSLTLTTSGSDEQFF.

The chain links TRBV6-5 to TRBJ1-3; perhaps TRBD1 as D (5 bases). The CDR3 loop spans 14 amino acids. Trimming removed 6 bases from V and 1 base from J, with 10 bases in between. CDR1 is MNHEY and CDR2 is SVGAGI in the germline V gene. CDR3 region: CASRSQGSGNTIYF. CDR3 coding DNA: TGTGCCAGCAGATCTCAGGGTTCTGGAAACACCATATATTTT.

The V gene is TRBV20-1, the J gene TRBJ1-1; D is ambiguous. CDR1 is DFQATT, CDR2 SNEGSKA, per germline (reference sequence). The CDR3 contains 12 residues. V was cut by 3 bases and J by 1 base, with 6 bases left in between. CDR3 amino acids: CSASPRNTEAFF. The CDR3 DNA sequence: TGCAGTGCTAGTCCGAGGAACACTGAAGCTTTCTTT.

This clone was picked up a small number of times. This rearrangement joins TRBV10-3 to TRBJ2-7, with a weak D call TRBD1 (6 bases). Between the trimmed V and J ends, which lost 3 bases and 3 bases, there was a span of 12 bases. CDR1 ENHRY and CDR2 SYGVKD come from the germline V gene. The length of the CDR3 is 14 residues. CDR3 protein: CAISERDTSYEQYF. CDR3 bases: TGTGCCATCAGTGAAAGGGACACGAGCTACGAGCAGTACTTC.

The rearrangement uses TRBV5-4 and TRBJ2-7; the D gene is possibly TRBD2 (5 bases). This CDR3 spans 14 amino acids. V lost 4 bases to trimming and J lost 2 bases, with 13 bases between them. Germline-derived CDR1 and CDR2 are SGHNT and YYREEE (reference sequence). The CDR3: CASSLDFSPYEQYF. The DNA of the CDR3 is TGTGCCAGCAGCCTGGACTTCTCCCCCTACGAGCAGTACTTC.

The CDR3 here is CASSPWARSTDTQYF. The CDR3 DNA is TGTGCCAGCAGTCCCTGGGCCAGAAGCACAGATACGCAGTATTTT. The chain carries TRBV27 and TRBJ2-3; D not certain. Per germline, CDR1 MNHEY and CDR2 SMNVEV (reference sequence). The ends were cut back, 5 bases at V and 0 bases at J, with 12 bases in the middle. The CDR3 contains 15 residues.

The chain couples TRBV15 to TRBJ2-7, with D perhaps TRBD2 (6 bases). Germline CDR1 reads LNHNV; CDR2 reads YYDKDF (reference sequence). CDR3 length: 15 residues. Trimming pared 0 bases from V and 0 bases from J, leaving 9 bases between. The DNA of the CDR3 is TGTGCCACCAGCAGAGATCGGGGGAGCTCCTACGAGCAGTACTTC. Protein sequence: CATSRDRGSSYEQYF. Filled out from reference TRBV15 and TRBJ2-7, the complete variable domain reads DAMVIQNPRYQVTQFGKPVTLSCSQTLNHNVMYWYQQKSSQAPKLLFHYYDKDFNNEADTPDNFQSRRPNTSFCFLDIRSPGLGDTAMYLCATSRDRGSSYEQYFGPGTRLTVT.

CDR3 DNA: TGTGCCACCAGCAGAGGGGCTCCCAAATCTCCCCAGCATTTT. It translates to CATSRGAPKSPQHF. The chain has TRBV15 and TRBJ1-5, with unresolved D. CDR1 is LNHNV, CDR2 YYDKDF, per germline (reference sequence). The CDR3 extends over 14 amino acids. V gave up 1 base and J gave up 10 bases, with 14 bases separating them.

The CDR3 DNA sequence: TGTGCCAGCAGTGTTTTAGCGGGGCGCACAGATACGCAGTATTTT. It yields the protein CASSVLAGRTDTQYF. V usage is TRBV2 and J usage is TRBJ2-3; TRBD2 agrees at 8 bases. Germline V gene data show CDR1 as SNHLY and CDR2 as FYNNEI. CDR3 length: 15 amino acids. Losses at the gene ends were 4 bases for V and 1 base for J; bases not matched to a gene: 4.

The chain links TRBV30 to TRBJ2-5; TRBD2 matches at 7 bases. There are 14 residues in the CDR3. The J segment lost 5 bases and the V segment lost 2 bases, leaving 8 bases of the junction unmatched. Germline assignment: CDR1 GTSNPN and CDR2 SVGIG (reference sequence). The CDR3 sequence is CAWSFPRGTETQYF. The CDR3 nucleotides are TGTGCCTGGAGTTTTCCGCGGGGGACGGAGACCCAGTACTTC. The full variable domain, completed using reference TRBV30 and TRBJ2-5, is SQTIHQWPATLVQPVGSPLSLECTVEGTSNPNLYWYRQAAGRGLQLLFYSVGIGQISSEVPQNLSASRPQDRQFILSSKKLLLSDSGFYLCAWSFPRGTETQYFGPGTRLLVL.

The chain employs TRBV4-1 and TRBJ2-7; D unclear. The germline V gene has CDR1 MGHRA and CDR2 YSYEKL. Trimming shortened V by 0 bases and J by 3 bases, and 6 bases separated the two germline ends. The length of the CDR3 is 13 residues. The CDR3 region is CASSQDFSYEQYF. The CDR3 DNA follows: TGCGCCAGCAGCCAAGATTTCAGCTACGAGCAGTACTTC.

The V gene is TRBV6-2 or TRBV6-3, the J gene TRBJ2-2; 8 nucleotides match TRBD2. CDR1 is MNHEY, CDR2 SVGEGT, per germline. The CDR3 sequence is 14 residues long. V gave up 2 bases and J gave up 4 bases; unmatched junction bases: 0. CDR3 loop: CASSYGTSTGELFF. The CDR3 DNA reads TGTGCCAGCAGTTACGGGACTAGCACCGGGGAGCTGTTTTTT.

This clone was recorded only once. DNA for the CDR3: TGTGCCAGCAGCCCAGCTAGCATTTCAGATACGCAGTATTTT. It is translated as CASSPASISDTQYF. The gene calls are TRBV7-3 and TRBJ2-3; D might be TRBD2 (5 bases). Germline V gene data show CDR1 as SGHTA and CDR2 as FQGTGA. The CDR3 runs 14 residues. Between the trimmed V and J ends, which lost 5 bases and 4 bases, there was a span of 13 bases. Full variable domain (missing parts from reference TRBV7-3 and TRBJ2-3): GAGVSQTPSNKVTEKGKYVELRCDPISGHTALYWYRQSLGQGPEFLIYFQGTGAADDSGLPNDRFFAVRPEGSVSTLKIQRTERGDSAVYLCASSPASISDTQYFGPGTRLTVL.

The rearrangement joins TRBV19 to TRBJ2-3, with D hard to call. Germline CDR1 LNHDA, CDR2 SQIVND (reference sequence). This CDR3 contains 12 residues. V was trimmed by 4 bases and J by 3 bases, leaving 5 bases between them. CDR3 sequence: CASSTYTDTQYF. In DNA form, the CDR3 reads TGTGCCAGTAGTACGTATACAGATACGCAGTATTTT.

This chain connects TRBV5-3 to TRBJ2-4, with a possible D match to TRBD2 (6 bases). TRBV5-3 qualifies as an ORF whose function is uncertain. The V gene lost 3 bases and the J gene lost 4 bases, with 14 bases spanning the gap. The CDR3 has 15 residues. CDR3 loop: CARSSREEKKNIQYF. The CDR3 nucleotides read TGTGCCAGAAGCTCAAGGGAGGAGAAAAAAAACATTCAGTACTTC.

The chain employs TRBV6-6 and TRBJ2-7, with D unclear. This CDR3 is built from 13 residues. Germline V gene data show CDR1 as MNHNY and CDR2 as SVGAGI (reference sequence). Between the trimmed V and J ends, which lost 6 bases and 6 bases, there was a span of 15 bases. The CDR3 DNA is TGTGCCAGCAGGCCTAGGTTTATCGGCGAGCAGTACTTC. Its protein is CASRPRFIGEQYF.

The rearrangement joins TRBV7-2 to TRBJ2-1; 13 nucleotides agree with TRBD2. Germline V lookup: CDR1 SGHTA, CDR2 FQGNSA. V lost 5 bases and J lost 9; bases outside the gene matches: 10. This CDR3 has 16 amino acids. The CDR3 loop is CASSQGLAGSQGEQFF. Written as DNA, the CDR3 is TGTGCCAGCAGCCAGGGACTAGCGGGGTCTCAGGGTGAGCAGTTCTTC.

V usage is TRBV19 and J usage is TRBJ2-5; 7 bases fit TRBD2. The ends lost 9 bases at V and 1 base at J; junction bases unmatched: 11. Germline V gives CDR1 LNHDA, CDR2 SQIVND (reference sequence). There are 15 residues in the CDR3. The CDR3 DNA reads TGTGCCAGCTCAATCCGGACTAGTTCCCAAGAGACCCAGTACTTC. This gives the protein CASSIRTSSQETQYF.

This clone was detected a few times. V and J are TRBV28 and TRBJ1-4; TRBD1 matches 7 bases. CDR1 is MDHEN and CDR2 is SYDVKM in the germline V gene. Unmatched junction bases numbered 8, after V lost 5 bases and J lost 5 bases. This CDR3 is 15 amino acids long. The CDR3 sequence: CASSTRQGLNEKLFF. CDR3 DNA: TGTGCCAGCAGTACCAGACAGGGACTCAATGAAAAACTGTTTTTT.

The CDR3: CASSGGLALANEQFF. CDR3 coding DNA: TGCGCCAGCAGCGGGGGACTAGCCCTCGCCAATGAGCAGTTCTTC. The chain couples TRBV5-1 to TRBJ2-1; 9 positions agree with TRBD2. From germline, CDR1 is SGHRS and CDR2 YFSETQ. V lost 4 bases, J lost 6 bases, and 8 bases stayed unmatched. The CDR3 runs to 15 residues.